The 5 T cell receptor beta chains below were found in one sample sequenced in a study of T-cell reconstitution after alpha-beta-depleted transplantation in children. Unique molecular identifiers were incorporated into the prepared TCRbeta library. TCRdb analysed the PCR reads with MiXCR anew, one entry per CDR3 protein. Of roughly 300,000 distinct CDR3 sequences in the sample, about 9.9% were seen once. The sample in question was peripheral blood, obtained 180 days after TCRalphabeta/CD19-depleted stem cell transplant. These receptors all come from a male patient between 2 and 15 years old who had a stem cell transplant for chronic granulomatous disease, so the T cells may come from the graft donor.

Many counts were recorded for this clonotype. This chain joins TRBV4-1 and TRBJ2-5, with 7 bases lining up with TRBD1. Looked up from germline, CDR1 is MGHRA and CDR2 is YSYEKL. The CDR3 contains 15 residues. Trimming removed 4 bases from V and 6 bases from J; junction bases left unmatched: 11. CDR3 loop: CASSLAGTVEKTQYF. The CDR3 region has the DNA TGCGCCAGCAGCCTCGCCGGGACAGTGGAGAAGACCCAGTACTTC.

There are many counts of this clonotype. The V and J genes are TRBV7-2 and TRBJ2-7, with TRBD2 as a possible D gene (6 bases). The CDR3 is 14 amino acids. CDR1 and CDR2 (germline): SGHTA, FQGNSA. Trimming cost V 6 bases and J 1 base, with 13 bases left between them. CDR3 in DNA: TGTGCCAGCAGTTCAATACTAGCATCCTACGAGCAGTACTTC. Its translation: CASSSILASYEQYF.

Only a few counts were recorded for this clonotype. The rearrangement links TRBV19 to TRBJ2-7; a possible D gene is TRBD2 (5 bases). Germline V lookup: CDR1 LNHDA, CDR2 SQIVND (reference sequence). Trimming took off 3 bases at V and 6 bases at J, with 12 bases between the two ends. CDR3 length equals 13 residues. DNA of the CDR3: TGTGCCAGTAGTATCCGGGCTAGCAGCGAGCAGTACTTC. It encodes CASSIRASSEQYF.

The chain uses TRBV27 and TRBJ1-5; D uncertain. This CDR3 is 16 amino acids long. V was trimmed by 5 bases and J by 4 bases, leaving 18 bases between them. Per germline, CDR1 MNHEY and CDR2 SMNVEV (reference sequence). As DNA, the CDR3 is TGTGCCAGCAGTCCGGCGGTGGGAGGCCCTAATCAGCCCCAGCATTTT. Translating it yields CASSPAVGGPNQPQHF.

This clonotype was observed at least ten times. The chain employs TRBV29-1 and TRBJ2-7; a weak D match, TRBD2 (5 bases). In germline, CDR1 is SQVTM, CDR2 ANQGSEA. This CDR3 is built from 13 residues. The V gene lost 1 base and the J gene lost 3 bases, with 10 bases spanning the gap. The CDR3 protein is CSVEGVSGYEQYF. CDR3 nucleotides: TGCAGCGTTGAAGGGGTCAGCGGCTACGAGCAGTACTTC.